The clone carrying this T cell receptor (beta chain) came up once. Its matching antigen is unknown. This sample is drawn from a study of cytomegalovirus exposure and HLA in healthy donors. The CDR3 consists of 15 residues. V dropped 3 bases and J dropped 4 bases, with 15 bases sitting between them. Germline assignment: CDR1 LNHDA and CDR2 SQIVND (reference sequence). Study-level findings and limits: According to a later analysis, most TCR beta chains associated with CMV appeared HLA-restricted. It was reported that TCR beta sequences correctly inferred the HLA-A and HLA-B alleles for most subjects.

The study ran its PCR with 60 Vbeta and 13 Jbeta primers. Profiled with immunoSEQ multiplex PCR; TCRdb holds only in-frame clones, not every one. This table holds 45,000 to 60,000 clones, around 80% found once. This chain links TRBV19 with TRBJ1-2; possible D gene TRBD1, 6 bases. The sequenced material came from PBMCs. This TCR came from a man aged 30 to 39 in good health and CMV-seropositive. The CDR3 loop is CASSIRGADSYGYTF. The CDR3, as DNA: TGTGCCAGTAGTATCAGAGGGGCGGACAGCTATGGCTACACCTTC.